This TCR beta chain derives from a study of blood T cell repertoires in COVID-19. As processed by the authors: By means of reference gene primer amplification, nucleated cell counts were estimated. Clones were sequenced by immunoSEQ multiplex PCR, and TCRdb holds only the in-frame ones, with some missing. Clonal size and the V and J genes are those of that table, whereas D and trimming came from the DNA. The repertoire holds about 200,000 clones, less than 90% seen once, with about 3.3% in the top ten. Germline CDR1 reads SGDLS; CDR2 reads YYNGEE. The CDR3 spans 14 residues. V was shortened by 3 bases and J by 1 base, with 10 bases between the two germline ends. Within 2 weeks of study entry, exposed participants had contacted a PCR-confirmed or clinician-diagnosed COVID-19 case. This clone was seen a single time.

The V gene is TRBV9, the J gene TRBJ1-1; maybe TRBD1 (5 bases). This receptor was taken from a young woman who had been exposed to COVID-19. The specimen was PBMCs or T cells enriched from blood (not recorded which). CDR3 sequence (DNA): TGTGCCAGCAGCGCCGTAACAGGGAACACTGAAGCTTTCTTT. This gives the protein CASSAVTGNTEAFF.